These T cell receptor beta chains were read from a single sample in a study of OX40 agonist ivuxolimab in advanced cancers. Some clones are missing from TCRdb's copy, which holds only in-frame ones; the method was immunoSEQ multiplex PCR. The sample consists of about 25,000 clones, 65% to 90% of them appearing once. Source: CD4+ or CD8+ T cells sorted from blood, taken in a trial of the OX40 agonist ivuxolimab. These receptors were collected from an adult with an advanced solid tumor such as melanoma, head and neck, liver or kidney cancer. Each CDR3 is given with its conserved first and last residue. The D gene is left open where the match is weak. For some rows the clone size is stated as once, few or many, or as a class when expanded; others skip it.

>.|.|TRBV10-2|TRBJ2-7
TGCGCCAGCAGTGCGGCCTTATCTCTCTACGAGCAGTACTTC
CASSAALSLYEQYF
>.|.|TRBV15|TRBJ2-7
TGTGCCACCGCAGACAGGACCAGCTCCTACGAGCAGTACTTC
CATADRTSSYEQYF
>.|.|TRBV5-6|TRBJ2-1
TGTGCCAGCAGCGTCCGGGACCATGCCTACAATGAGCAGTTCTTC
CASSVRDHAYNEQFF
>.|.|TRBV7-2|TRBJ2-7
TGTGCCAGCACGGACTCCTACGAGCAGTACTTC
CASTDSYEQYF
>.|.|TRBV4-1|TRBJ2-5
TGCGCCAGCAGCCCCCTAAGAGGGGGGGGAGAGACCCAGTACTTC
CASSPLRGGGETQYF
>few|.|TRBV7-9|TRBJ2-2
TGTGCCAGCAGCTTATCAGGGTCCGGGGAGCTGTTTTTT
CASSLSGSGELFF
>.|.|TRBV7-6|TRBJ2-5
TGTGCCAGCAGCCACCCGGACCAAGAGACCCAGTACTTC
CASSHPDQETQYF
>.|.|TRBV10-3|TRBJ1-2
TGTGCCATCAGTGTTCCGGGATCCTCTAAATACTATGGCTACACCTTC
CAISVPGSSKYYGYTF
>.|.|TRBV29-1|TRBJ2-2
TGCAGCGTTGCAGGTGGCACCGGGGAGCTGTTTTTT
CSVAGGTGELFF
>.|TRBD2|TRBV5-1|TRBJ2-1
TGCGCCAGCAGCTTGTGGGGGACTATCGATGAGCAGTTCTTC
CASSLWGTIDEQFF
>.|TRBD1|TRBV6-5|TRBJ1-5
TGTGCCAGCAGTGGCCGGGACAGGACTAATCAGCCCCAGCATTTT
CASSGRDRTNQPQHF
>.|TRBD1|TRBV19|TRBJ2-3
TGTGCCAGTAGAGACCCGGGACAGGGCCAGGGGATAGATACGCAGTATTTT
CASRDPGQGQGIDTQYF
>.|.|TRBV5-1|TRBJ2-7
TGCGCCAGCAGCTTTGGCAGCCCGGCTGGGCAGTACTTC
CASSFGSPAGQYF
>.|TRBD1|TRBV4-3|TRBJ1-1
TGCGCCAGCAGCCAAGATCGAGGGACAGGATTGAACACTGAAGCTTTCTTT
CASSQDRGTGLNTEAFF
>.|TRBD2|TRBV19|TRBJ2-7
TGTGCCAGCCTGGGCCGGACTAGCGGGGGATACTACGAGCAGTACTTC
CASLGRTSGGYYEQYF
>.|TRBD2|TRBV13|TRBJ2-7
TGTGCCAGCAGCGGGGGACTAGCGGGAACCTACGAGCAGTACTTC
CASSGGLAGTYEQYF
>.|.|TRBV5-6|TRBJ2-7
TGTGCCAGCAGCACCCCGAGGGGTTGGAGCTCCTACGAGCAGTACTTC
CASSTPRGWSSYEQYF
>few|.|TRBV27|TRBJ2-3
TGTGCCTCCGGACGGAAGATCACAGATACGCAGTATTTT
CASGRKITDTQYF
>.|.|TRBV4-2|TRBJ2-1
TGTGCCAGCAGCGTAGGATACAATGAGCAGTTCTTC
CASSVGYNEQFF
>.|.|TRBV23-1|TRBJ2-7
TGCGCCAGCAGCTCCCGTTACCGCCACGAGCAGTACTTC
CASSSRYRHEQYF
>.|TRBD1|TRBV19|TRBJ2-7
TGTGCCAGTAAAGCCGGGACAGGGGGACACGAGCAGTACTTC
CASKAGTGGHEQYF
>.|.|TRBV6-4|TRBJ1-2
TGTGCCAGCAGTGAACTGGGAGGGAATGGCTACACCTTC
CASSELGGNGYTF
>.|.|TRBV4-1|TRBJ2-6
TGCGCCAGCTGGAGCTCTGGGGCCAACGTCCTGACTTTC
CASWSSGANVLTF
>.|.|TRBV11-2|TRBJ2-5
TGTGCCAGCAGCTTAGCCCCCAGGGAAAGGGAGACCCAGTACTTC
CASSLAPRERETQYF
>once|.|TRBV7-7|TRBJ2-3
TGTGCCAGCAGCCCCCGACCGCCACCAGATACGCAGTATTTT
CASSPRPPPDTQYF